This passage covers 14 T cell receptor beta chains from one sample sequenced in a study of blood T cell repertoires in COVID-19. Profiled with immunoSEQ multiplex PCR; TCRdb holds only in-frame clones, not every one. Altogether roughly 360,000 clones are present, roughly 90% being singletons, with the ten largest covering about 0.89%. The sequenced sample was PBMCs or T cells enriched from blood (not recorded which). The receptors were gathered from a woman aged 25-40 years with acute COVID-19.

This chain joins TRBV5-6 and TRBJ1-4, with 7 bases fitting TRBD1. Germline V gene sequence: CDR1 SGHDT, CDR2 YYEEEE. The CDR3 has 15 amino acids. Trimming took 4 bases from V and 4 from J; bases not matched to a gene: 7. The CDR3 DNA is TGTGCCAGCAGCCCCGGGACAGCCCTTAATGAAAAACTGTTTTTT. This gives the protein CASSPGTALNEKLFF.

CDR3 protein: CASSFLATQGMNTEAFF. For the CDR3, the DNA is TGCGCCAGCAGCTTTTTGGCGACACAGGGCATGAACACTGAAGCTTTCTTT. V usage is TRBV5-1 and J usage is TRBJ1-1; D might be TRBD1 (6 bases). Looked up from germline, CDR1 is SGHRS and CDR2 is YFSETQ. This CDR3 has 17 amino acids. Between the trimmed V and J ends, which lost 2 bases and 0 bases, there was a span of 17 bases. Together with reference TRBV5-1 and TRBJ1-1, the CDR3 gives the full variable domain: KAGVTQTPRYLIKTRGQQVTLSCSPISGHRSVSWYQQTPGQGLQFLFEYFSETQRNKGNFPGRFSGRQFSNSRSEMNVSTLELGDSALYLCASSFLATQGMNTEAFFGQGTRLTVV.

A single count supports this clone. The CDR3 nucleotides are TGTGCCAGCGGCCCAGGGGGACAGCCCCAGCATTTT. This codes for CASGPGGQPQHF. V is TRBV6-5 and J is TRBJ1-5, with TRBD1 matching 7 bases. Trimming took 8 bases from V and 7 from J; bases not matched to a gene: 5. CDR1 MNHEY and CDR2 SVGAGI come from the germline V gene. The CDR3 sequence is 12 residues long.

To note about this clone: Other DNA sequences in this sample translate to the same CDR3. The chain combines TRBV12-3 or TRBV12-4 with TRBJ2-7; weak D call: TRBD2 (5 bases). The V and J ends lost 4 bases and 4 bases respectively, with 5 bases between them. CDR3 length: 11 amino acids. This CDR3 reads CASSSGYEQYF. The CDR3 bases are TGTGCCAGCAGTTCGGGATACGAGCAGTACTTC.

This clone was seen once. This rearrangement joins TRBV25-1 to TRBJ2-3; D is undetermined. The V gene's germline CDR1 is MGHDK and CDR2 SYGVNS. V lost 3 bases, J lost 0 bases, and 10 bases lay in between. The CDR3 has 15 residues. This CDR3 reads CASSEQRASTDTQYF. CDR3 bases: TGTGCCAGCAGTGAGCAGCGAGCAAGCACAGATACGCAGTATTTT.

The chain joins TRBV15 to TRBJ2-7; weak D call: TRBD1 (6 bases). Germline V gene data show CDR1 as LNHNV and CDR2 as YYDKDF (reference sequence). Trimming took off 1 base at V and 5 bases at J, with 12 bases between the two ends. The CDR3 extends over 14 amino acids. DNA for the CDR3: TGTGCCACCAGCAGAGGGTGGGGGCCCAACGAGCAGTACTTC. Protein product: CATSRGWGPNEQYF.

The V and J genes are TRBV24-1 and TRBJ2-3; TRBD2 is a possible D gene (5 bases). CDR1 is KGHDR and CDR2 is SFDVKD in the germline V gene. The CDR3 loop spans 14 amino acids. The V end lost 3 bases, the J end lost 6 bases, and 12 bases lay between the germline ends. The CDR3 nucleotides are TGTGCCACCAGTGATGGGGTCGGGGTGGATACGCAGTATTTT. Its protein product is CATSDGVGVDTQYF.

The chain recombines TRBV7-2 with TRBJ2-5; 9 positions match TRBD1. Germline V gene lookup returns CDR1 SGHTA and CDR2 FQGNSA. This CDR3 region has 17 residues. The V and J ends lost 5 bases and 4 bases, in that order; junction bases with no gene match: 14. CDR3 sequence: CASSPRTPGQGSETQYF. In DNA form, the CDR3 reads TGTGCCAGCAGCCCCCGAACCCCGGGACAGGGATCAGAGACCCAGTACTTC.

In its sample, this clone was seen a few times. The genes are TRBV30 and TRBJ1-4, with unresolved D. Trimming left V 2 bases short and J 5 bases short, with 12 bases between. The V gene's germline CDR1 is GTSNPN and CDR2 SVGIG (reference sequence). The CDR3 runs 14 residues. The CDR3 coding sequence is TGTGCCTGGAGTTTTCAGGTGAAAAATGAAAAACTGTTTTTT. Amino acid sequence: CAWSFQVKNEKLFF.

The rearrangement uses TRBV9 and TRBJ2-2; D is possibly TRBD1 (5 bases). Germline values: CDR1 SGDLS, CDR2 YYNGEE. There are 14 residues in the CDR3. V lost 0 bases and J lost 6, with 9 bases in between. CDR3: CASSVAGASGELFF. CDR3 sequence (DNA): TGTGCCAGCAGCGTAGCTGGGGCTTCCGGGGAGCTGTTTTTT.

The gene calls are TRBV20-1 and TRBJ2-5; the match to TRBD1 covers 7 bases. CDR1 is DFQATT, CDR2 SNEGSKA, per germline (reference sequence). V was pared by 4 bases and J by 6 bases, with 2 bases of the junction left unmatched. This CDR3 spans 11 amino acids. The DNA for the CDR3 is TGCAGTGCTACAGGGGGAAAGACCCAGTACTTC. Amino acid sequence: CSATGGKTQYF.

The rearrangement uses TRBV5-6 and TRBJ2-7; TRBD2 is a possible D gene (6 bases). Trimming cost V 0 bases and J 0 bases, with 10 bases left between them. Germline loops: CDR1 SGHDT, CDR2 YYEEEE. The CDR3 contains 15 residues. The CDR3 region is CASSLDGGSSYEQYF. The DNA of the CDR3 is TGTGCCAGCAGCTTGGATGGAGGGAGCTCCTACGAGCAGTACTTC.

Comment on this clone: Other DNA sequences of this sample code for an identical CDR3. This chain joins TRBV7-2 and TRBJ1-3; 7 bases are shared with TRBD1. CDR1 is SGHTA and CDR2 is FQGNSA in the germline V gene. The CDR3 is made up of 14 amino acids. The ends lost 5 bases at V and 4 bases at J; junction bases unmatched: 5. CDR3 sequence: CASSPRGFGNTIYF. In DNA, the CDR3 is TGTGCCAGCAGCCCCAGGGGGTTCGGAAACACCATATATTTT. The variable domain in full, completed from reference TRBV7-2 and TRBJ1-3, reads GAGVSQSPSNKVTEKGKDVELRCDPISGHTALYWYRQSLGQGLEFLIYFQGNSAPDKSGLPSDRFSAERTGGSVSTLTIQRTQQEDSAVYLCASSPRGFGNTIYFGEGSWLTVV.

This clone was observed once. The CDR3 DNA reads TGTGCTAGTGCCCAGTATGGCGGTGGGACAGATACGCAGTATTTT. Residues: CASAQYGGGTDTQYF. The chain carries TRBV12-5 and TRBJ2-3; D is unclear. This CDR3 is 15 amino acids long. Germline CDR1 reads LGHNT; CDR2 reads FRNRAP. V was pared by 7 bases and J by 3 bases, with 17 bases between.